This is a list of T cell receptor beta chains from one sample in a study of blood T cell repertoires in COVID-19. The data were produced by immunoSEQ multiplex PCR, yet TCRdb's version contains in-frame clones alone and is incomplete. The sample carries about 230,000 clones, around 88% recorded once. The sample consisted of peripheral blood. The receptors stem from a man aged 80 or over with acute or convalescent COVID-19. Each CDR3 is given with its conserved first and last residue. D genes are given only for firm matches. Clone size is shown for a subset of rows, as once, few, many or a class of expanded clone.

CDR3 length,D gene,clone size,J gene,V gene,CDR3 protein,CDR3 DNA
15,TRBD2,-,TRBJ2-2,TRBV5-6,CASSSGLAGYGELFF,TGTGCCAGCAGCTCCGGACTAGCGGGGTACGGGGAGCTGTTTTTT
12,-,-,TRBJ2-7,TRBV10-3,CAISGDNYEQYF,TGTGCCATCAGTGGAGACAACTACGAGCAGTACTTC
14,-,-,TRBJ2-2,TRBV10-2,CASSVNTGAGELFF,TGCGCCAGCAGTGTCAACACCGGGGCCGGGGAGCTGTTTTTT
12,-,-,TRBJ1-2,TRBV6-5,CATDFLDYGYTF,TGTGCTACGGACTTTCTTGACTATGGCTACACCTTC
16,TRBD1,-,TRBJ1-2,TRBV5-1,CASSLDSGTGIGGYTF,TGCGCCAGCAGCTTGGATTCCGGGACAGGGATCGGTGGCTACACCTTC
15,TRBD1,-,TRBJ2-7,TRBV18,CASSPQGQGINEQYF,TGTGCCAGCTCACCGCAGGGACAGGGGATCAACGAGCAGTACTTC
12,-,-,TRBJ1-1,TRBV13,CASSLAGIEAFF,TGTGCCAGCAGCTTAGCAGGGATTGAAGCTTTCTTT
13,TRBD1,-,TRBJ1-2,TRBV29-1,CSVRQGEGYGYTF,TGCAGCGTGAGGCAGGGGGAAGGCTATGGCTACACCTTC
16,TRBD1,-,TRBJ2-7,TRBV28,CASSFPTGTGGNEQYF,TGTGCCAGCAGTTTCCCGACCGGGACAGGGGGCAACGAGCAGTACTTC
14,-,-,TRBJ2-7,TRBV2,CASILFDRSYEQYF,TGTGCCAGCATTCTTTTCGACAGATCCTACGAGCAGTACTTC
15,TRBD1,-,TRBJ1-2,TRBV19,CASSIARTGGYGYTF,TGTGCCAGTAGTATAGCCCGGACAGGAGGCTATGGCTACACCTTC
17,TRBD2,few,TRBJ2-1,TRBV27,CASSFNRLAGMDNEQFF,TGTGCCAGCAGTTTCAATCGACTAGCGGGAATGGACAATGAGCAGTTCTTC
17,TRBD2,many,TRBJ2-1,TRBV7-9,CASSLGTSGNSYNEQFF,TGTGCCAGCAGCTTAGGGACTAGCGGGAACTCCTACAATGAGCAGTTCTTC
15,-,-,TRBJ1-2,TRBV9,CASSGFSGQNYGYTF,TGTGCCAGCAGCGGCTTTAGCGGCCAGAACTATGGCTACACCTTC
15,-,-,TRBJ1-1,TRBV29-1,CSVLEDSAMNTEAFF,TGCAGCGTACTCGAGGACTCGGCTATGAACACTGAAGCTTTCTTT
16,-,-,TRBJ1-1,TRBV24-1,CATSDSRPGIFAEAFF,TGTGCCACCAGTGATTCAAGACCGGGGATTTTCGCTGAAGCTTTCTTT
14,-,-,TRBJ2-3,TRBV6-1,CASSEAAGTDTQYF,TGTGCCAGCAGTGAAGCAGCAGGGACAGATACGCAGTATTTT
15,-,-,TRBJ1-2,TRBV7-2,CASSLSESGIYGYTF,TGTGCCAGCAGCCTTTCTGAATCGGGGATCTATGGCTACACCTTC
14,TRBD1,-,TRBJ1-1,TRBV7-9,CASSPGQGQSEAFF,TGTGCCAGCAGCCCGGGACAGGGTCAATCTGAAGCTTTCTTT
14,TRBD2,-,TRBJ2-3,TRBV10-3,CAISALADTDTQYF,TGTGCCATCAGTGCCCTAGCGGACACAGATACGCAGTATTTT
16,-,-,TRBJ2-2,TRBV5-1,CASSLAGSDVPGELFF,TGCGCCAGCAGCTTAGCCGGGTCCGACGTCCCCGGGGAGCTGTTTTTT
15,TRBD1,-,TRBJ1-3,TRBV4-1,CASSQGTGGWNTIYF,TGCGCCAGCAGCCAGGGAACAGGGGGTTGGAACACCATATATTTT
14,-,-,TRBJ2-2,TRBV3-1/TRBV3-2,CASSQDPDTGELFF,TGTGCCAGCAGCCAAGACCCCGACACCGGGGAGCTGTTTTTT
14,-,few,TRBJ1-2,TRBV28,CASRDPRANYGYTF,TGTGCCAGCAGGGACCCCAGGGCTAACTATGGCTACACCTTC
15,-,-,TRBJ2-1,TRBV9,CASSVVGSRYDEQFF,TGTGCCAGCAGCGTAGTGGGCAGCCGATACGATGAGCAGTTCTTC
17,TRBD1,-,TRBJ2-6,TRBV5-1,CASRAGTGVSGANVLTF,TGCGCCAGCAGGGCCGGGACAGGGGTGTCGGGGGCCAACGTCCTGACTTTC
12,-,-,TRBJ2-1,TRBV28,CASSEVSNEQFF,TGTGCCAGCAGCGAGGTTTCCAATGAGCAGTTCTTC
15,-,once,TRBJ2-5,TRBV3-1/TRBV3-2,CASSQDRDFGETQYF,TGTGCCAGCAGCCAAGATAGGGACTTTGGGGAGACCCAGTACTTC
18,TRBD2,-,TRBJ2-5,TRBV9,CASSVGASGRGYQETQYF,TGTGCCAGCAGCGTAGGGGCTAGCGGGAGGGGGTACCAAGAGACCCAGTACTTC
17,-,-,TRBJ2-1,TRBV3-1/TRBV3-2,CASSQEGNKGSYNEQFF,TGTGCCAGCAGCCAAGAAGGAAATAAAGGGAGTTACAATGAGCAGTTCTTC
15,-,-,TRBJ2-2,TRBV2,CASSEDRAGAGELFF,TGTGCCAGCAGTGAAGACAGGGCAGGAGCCGGGGAGCTGTTTTTT
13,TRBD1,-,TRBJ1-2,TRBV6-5,CASRTGGNYGYTF,TGTGCCAGCAGAACAGGGGGGAACTATGGCTACACCTTC
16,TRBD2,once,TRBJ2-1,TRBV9,CASSVELAGVVNEQFF,TGTGCCAGCAGCGTAGAGCTAGCGGGAGTTGTAAATGAGCAGTTCTTC
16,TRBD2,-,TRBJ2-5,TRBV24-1,CATSEPLAGGPETQYF,TGTGCCACCAGTGAACCACTAGCGGGGGGGCCGGAGACCCAGTACTTC